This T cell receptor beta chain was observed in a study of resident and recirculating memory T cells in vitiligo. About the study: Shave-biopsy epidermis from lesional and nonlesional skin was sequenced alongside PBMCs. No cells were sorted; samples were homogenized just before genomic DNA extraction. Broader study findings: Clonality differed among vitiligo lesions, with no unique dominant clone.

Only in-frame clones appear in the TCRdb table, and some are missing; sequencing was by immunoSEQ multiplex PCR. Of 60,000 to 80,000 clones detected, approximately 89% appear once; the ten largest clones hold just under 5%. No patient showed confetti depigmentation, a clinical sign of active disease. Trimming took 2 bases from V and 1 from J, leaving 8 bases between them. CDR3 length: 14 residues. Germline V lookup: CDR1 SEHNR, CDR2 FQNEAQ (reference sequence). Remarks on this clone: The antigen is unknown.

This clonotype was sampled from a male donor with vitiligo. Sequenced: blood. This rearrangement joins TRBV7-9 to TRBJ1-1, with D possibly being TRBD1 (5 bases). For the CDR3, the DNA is TGTGCCAGCAGCTTAAGACAGACGAACACTGAAGCTTTCTTT. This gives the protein CASSLRQTNTEAFF.